This entry lists 22 T cell receptor beta chains sequenced from one sample in a study of T cell responses to AZD1222 COVID-19 vaccine. Assay: immunoSEQ multiplex PCR; the TCRdb copy retains only in-frame clones and omits some. The sample gives about 39,000 clones, about nine tenths of which show up once; roughly a quarter is in the top ten. Material: peripheral blood, obtained 28 days after the second dose of the MenACWY control vaccine. All receptors derive from an adult who received the MenACWY meningococcal vaccine as a control.

The rearrangement joins TRBV10-1 to TRBJ1-1; D ambiguous. Germline assignment: CDR1 WNHNN and CDR2 SYGVQD (reference sequence). This CDR3 spans 13 amino acids. With 6 bases removed from V and 1 base from J, the gap between germline ends came to 9 bases. CDR3 in amino acids: CASSLKGNTEAFF. CDR3 DNA sequence: TGCGCCAGCAGCCTAAAGGGGAACACTGAAGCTTTCTTT.

The V gene is TRBV19, the J gene TRBJ2-7; D might be TRBD1 (5 bases). The CDR3 is 14 amino acids. The V end lost 5 bases, the J end lost 3 bases, and 14 bases lay between the germline ends. Germline CDR1 is LNHDA and CDR2 is SQIVND (reference sequence). CDR3 in DNA: TGTGCCAGTAGTTCAACTGACAGAGTCTACGAGCAGTACTTC. It encodes CASSSTDRVYEQYF.

The V and J genes are TRBV28 and TRBJ1-5; TRBD1 is a possible D gene (5 bases). V was clipped by 4 bases and J by 6 bases, with 16 bases between them. Germline V CDR1 and CDR2: MDHEN, SYDVKM. CDR3 length: 15 amino acids. CDR3 region: CASSSPDILSQPQHF. As DNA, the CDR3 is TGTGCCAGCAGTTCCCCGGACATCCTTTCTCAGCCCCAGCATTTT.

The chain joins TRBV11-2 to TRBJ2-2; a weak D match, TRBD1 (6 bases). The CDR3 loop spans 14 amino acids. Trimming took 8 bases from V and 1 from J, leaving 11 bases between them. The germline gives CDR1 SGHAT, CDR2 FQNNGV. CDR3 residues: CASGRGGNTGELFF. DNA of the CDR3: TGTGCCAGCGGGAGAGGGGGGAACACCGGGGAGCTGTTTTTT.

The chain links TRBV28 to TRBJ2-2; D is uncertain. CDR1 is MDHEN and CDR2 is SYDVKM in the germline V gene. The CDR3 has 12 amino acids. Trimming stripped 8 bases from V and 1 base from J, with 5 bases between. The chain's CDR3 is CASLRNTGELFF. CDR3 DNA: TGTGCCAGCCTTAGGAACACCGGGGAGCTGTTTTTT.

The chain is built from TRBV5-1 and TRBJ1-1; the match to TRBD1 covers 9 bases. The J segment lost 0 bases and the V segment lost 0 bases, leaving 12 bases of the junction unmatched. This CDR3 is built from 19 residues. Per the germline V gene, CDR1 is SGHRS and CDR2 is YFSETQ. The CDR3 DNA is TGCGCCAGCAGCTTGGCAGCATTCCCAACAGGGGGCGTGAACACTGAAGCTTTCTTT. Encoded protein: CASSLAAFPTGGVNTEAFF.

The chain has TRBV18 and TRBJ1-2, with D perhaps TRBD1 (5 bases). The CDR3 consists of 13 residues. CDR1 is KGHSH and CDR2 is LQKENI in the germline V gene. Trimming removed 3 bases from V and 8 bases from J, with 13 bases in between. The CDR3 loop reads CASSPRDVRGYTF. CDR3 DNA: TGTGCCAGCTCACCTAGGGACGTACGGGGCTACACCTTC.

This clone is a singleton in its sample. V usage is TRBV3-1 (or the pseudogene TRBV3-2) and J usage is TRBJ2-5, with TRBD2 matching over 8 bases. The J segment lost 5 bases and the V segment lost 4 bases, leaving 6 bases of the junction unmatched. The CDR3 runs 14 residues. In germline, CDR1 is LGHDT, CDR2 YNNKEL (reference sequence). The CDR3 nucleotides are TGTGCCAGCAGCCGGACTAGCCAGGCGGAGACCCAGTACTTC. Encoded protein: CASSRTSQAETQYF.

This clone was counted between two and nine times. The CDR3 coding sequence is TGTGCCACCAGCAGGGATAGCCCCCTCGGGGCCACGCTCAATCAGCCCCAGCATTTT. As protein: CATSRDSPLGATLNQPQHF. This sequence joins TRBV15 and TRBJ1-5; D is possibly TRBD1 (5 bases). This CDR3 spans 19 amino acids. The germline CDR1 and CDR2 sequences are LNHNV and YYDKDF (reference sequence). V was pared by 3 bases and J by 3 bases, with 24 bases between.

V is TRBV29-1 and J is TRBJ2-1; D gene unclear. The V and J ends lost 8 bases and 8 bases respectively, with 16 bases between them. The germline V gene encodes CDR1 SQVTM and CDR2 ANQGSEA. This CDR3 has 12 residues. The DNA of the CDR3 is TGCAGCATTAAGGGTTATGTTGATGAGCAGTTCTTC. Translated, it gives CSIKGYVDEQFF.

The chain carries TRBV21-1 and TRBJ2-5; TRBD1 is the table's D call, not checked against the DNA. TRBV21-1 is a pseudogene. The CDR3 sequence is 14 residues long. The CDR3 loop reads CASPDRGLSETQYF. DNA of the CDR3: TGTGCCAGCCCGGACAGGGGGCTCTCAGAGACCCAGTACTTC.

V gene TRBV20-1 combines with J gene TRBJ2-2, with TRBD1 matching over 9 bases. V gave up 3 bases and J gave up 4 bases; unmatched junction bases: 12. Germline CDR1 reads DFQATT; CDR2 reads SNEGSKA (reference sequence). CDR3 length: 17 residues. The CDR3 loop reads CSASAVRGQGITGELFF. CDR3 coding DNA: TGCAGTGCTAGTGCGGTCAGGGGACAGGGTATCACCGGGGAGCTGTTTTTT.

This clone turned up a few times. The rearrangement links TRBV5-4 to TRBJ2-2; 8 nucleotides line up with TRBD2. There are 16 residues in the CDR3. V lost 4 bases to trimming and J lost 6 bases; unmatched junction nucleotides: 11. The germline V gene has CDR1 SGHNT and CDR2 YYREEE (reference sequence). Written as DNA, the CDR3 is TGTGCCAGCAGCCCCTGGGGTTTTAGCGGGGCCGGGGAGCTGTTTTTT. Translating gives CASSPWGFSGAGELFF.

This chain uses TRBV15 with TRBJ2-7; 8 bases are shared with TRBD1. The length of the CDR3 is 17 residues. CDR1 is LNHNV and CDR2 is YYDKDF in the germline V gene (reference sequence). J lost 5 bases, V lost 3 bases, and 15 bases had no gene match. CDR3 sequence: CATSSPGQGPTRDEQYF. In DNA form, the CDR3 reads TGTGCCACCAGCAGTCCAGGACAGGGCCCGACTCGTGACGAGCAGTACTTC. Combining the CDR3 with reference TRBV15 and TRBJ2-7 gives the whole variable domain DAMVIQNPRYQVTQFGKPVTLSCSQTLNHNVMYWYQQKSSQAPKLLFHYYDKDFNNEADTPDNFQSRRPNTSFCFLDIRSPGLGDTAMYLCATSSPGQGPTRDEQYFGPGTRLTVT.

The V and J genes are TRBV7-2 and TRBJ1-6; D is ambiguous. Germline-derived CDR1 and CDR2 are SGHTA and FQGNSA. This CDR3 region has 14 residues. V dropped 3 bases and J dropped 4 bases, with 7 bases sitting between them. This CDR3 is CASSFQTYNSPLHF. In DNA, the CDR3 is TGTGCCAGCAGCTTTCAAACTTATAATTCACCCCTCCACTTT.

V gene TRBV7-3 combines with J gene TRBJ2-3; D gene uncertain. The germline V and J ends were trimmed by 4 bases and 5 bases, with 7 bases remaining between them. The CDR3 consists of 12 residues. From germline, CDR1 is SGHTA and CDR2 FQGTGA. This CDR3 is CASSSRGDTQYF. CDR3 coding DNA: TGTGCCAGCAGCTCACGAGGAGATACGCAGTATTTT.

The V call is TRBV2, the J call TRBJ2-1, with 8 nucleotides matching TRBD2. Germline V gene sequence: CDR1 SNHLY, CDR2 FYNNEI. The CDR3 extends over 19 amino acids. J lost 3 bases, V lost 2 bases, and 15 bases had no gene match. The CDR3 region is CASSESLGWTSRNYNEQFF. CDR3 in DNA: TGTGCCAGCAGTGAAAGCTTAGGCTGGACTAGCCGAAACTACAATGAGCAGTTCTTC. The full variable domain, completed using reference TRBV2 and TRBJ2-1, is EPEVTQTPSHQVTQMGQEVILRCVPISNHLYFYWYRQILGQKVEFLVSFYNNEISEKSEIFDDQFSVERPDGSNFTLKIRSTKLEDSAMYFCASSESLGWTSRNYNEQFFGPGTRLTVL.

DNA of the CDR3: TGTGCCAGCAGCTCCAGACTAGCGGGAGACGCCGGGGAGCTGTTTTTT. Amino acids: CASSSRLAGDAGELFF. The chain uses TRBV7-9 and TRBJ2-2, with 12 bases aligning to TRBD2. After removal of 4 bases from V and 6 bases from J, the junction contained 6 bases not matched to a gene. Per germline, CDR1 SEHNR and CDR2 FQNEAQ (reference sequence). This CDR3 region has 16 residues. The full variable domain, with the rest looked up from reference TRBV7-9 and TRBJ2-2, is DTGVSQNPRHKITKRGQNVTFRCDPISEHNRLYWYRQTLGQGPEFLTYFQNEAQLEKSRLLSDRFSAERPKGSFSTLEIQRTEQGDSAMYLCASSSRLAGDAGELFFGEGSRLTVL.

The gene calls are TRBV5-6 and TRBJ2-5; 8 positions agree with TRBD2. J gave up 5 bases and V 2 bases, and 8 bases lay outside the gene matches. This CDR3 region has 15 residues. Germline V gene sequence: CDR1 SGHDT, CDR2 YYEEEE. The CDR3 is CASSLGSGIYETQYF. CDR3 in DNA: TGTGCCAGCAGCTTAGGTAGCGGGATCTATGAGACCCAGTACTTC.

V usage is TRBV12-5 and J usage is TRBJ1-1; possibly TRBD1 for D (6 bases). Germline V gives CDR1 LGHNT, CDR2 FRNRAP. Trimming pared 3 bases from V and 5 bases from J, leaving 13 bases between. The CDR3 contains 14 residues. The CDR3 spells CASGFGGARTEAFF. The CDR3 coding sequence is TGTGCTAGTGGTTTCGGGGGGGCGCGGACTGAAGCTTTCTTT.

V usage is TRBV12-5 and J usage is TRBJ1-5; D possibly corresponds to TRBD1 (6 bases). Trimming left V 2 bases short and J 4 bases short, with 9 bases between. Germline-derived CDR1 and CDR2 are LGHNT and FRNRAP. The CDR3 consists of 14 residues. The CDR3 region has the DNA TGTGCTAGTGGTTTGTCGACAGGTAATCAGCCCCAGCATTTT. This encodes CASGLSTGNQPQHF. The variable domain in full, with the rest retrieved from reference TRBV12-5 and TRBJ1-5, is DARVTQTPRHKVTEMGQEVTMRCQPILGHNTVFWYRQTMMQGLELLAYFRNRAPLDDSGMPKDRFSAEMPDATLATLKIQPSEPRDSAVYFCASGLSTGNQPQHFGDGTRLSIL.

V gene TRBV6-5 combines with J gene TRBJ2-7; possibly TRBD2 for D (5 bases). This CDR3 is 13 amino acids long. V was cut by 4 bases and J by 6 bases, with 13 bases left in between. The germline V gene encodes CDR1 MNHEY and CDR2 SVGAGI. The CDR3 loop reads CASSFGVVGEQYF. The CDR3 DNA is TGTGCCAGCAGTTTCGGGGTAGTCGGCGAGCAGTACTTC.